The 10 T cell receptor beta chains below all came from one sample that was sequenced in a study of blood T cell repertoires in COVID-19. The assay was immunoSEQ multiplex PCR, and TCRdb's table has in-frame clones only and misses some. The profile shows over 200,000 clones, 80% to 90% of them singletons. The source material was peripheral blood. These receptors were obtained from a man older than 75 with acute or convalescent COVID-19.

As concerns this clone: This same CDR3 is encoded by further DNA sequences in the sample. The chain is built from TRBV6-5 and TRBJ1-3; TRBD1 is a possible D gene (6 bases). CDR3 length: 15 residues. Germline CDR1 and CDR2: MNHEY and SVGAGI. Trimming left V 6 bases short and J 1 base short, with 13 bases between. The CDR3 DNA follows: TGTGCCAGCAGACCCGACAGGCGTTCTGGAAACACCATATATTTT. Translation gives CASRPDRRSGNTIYF.

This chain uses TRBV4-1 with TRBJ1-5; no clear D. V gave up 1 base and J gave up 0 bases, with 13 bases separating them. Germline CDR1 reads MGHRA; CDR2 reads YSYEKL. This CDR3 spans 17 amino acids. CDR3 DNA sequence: TGCGCCAGCAGCCAAGCTTACGGGGAGTATAGCAATCAGCCCCAGCATTTT. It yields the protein CASSQAYGEYSNQPQHF.

CDR3 nucleotide sequence: TGTGCCAGTAGTCCCCTCGGAGCAGGGAAGGGTCAGCCCCAGCATTTT. The encoded protein is CASSPLGAGKGQPQHF. The chain employs TRBV19 and TRBJ1-5; D possibly corresponds to TRBD1 (5 bases). CDR3 length equals 16 residues. CDR1 LNHDA and CDR2 SQIVND come from the germline V gene (reference sequence). The germline V and J ends were trimmed by 5 bases and 6 bases, with 20 bases remaining between them.

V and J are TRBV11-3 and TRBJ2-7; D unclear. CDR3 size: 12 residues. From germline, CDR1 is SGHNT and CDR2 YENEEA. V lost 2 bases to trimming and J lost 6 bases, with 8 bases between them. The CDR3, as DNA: TGTGCCAGCAGCTTATTTTCGGGCGAGCAGTACTTC. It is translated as CASSLFSGEQYF.

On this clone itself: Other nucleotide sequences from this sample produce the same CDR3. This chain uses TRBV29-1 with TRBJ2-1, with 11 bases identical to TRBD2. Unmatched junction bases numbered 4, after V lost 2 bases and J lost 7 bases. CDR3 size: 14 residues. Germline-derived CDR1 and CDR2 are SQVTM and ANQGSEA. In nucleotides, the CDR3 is TGCAGCGTTGAATTAGCGGGAGGGTATAATGAGCAGTTCTTC. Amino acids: CSVELAGGYNEQFF.

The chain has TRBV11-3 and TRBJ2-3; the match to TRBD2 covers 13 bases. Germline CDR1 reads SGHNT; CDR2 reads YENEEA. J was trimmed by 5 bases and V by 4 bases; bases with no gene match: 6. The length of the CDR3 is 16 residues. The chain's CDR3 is CASSSRLAGGEDTQYF. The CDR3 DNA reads TGTGCCAGCAGCTCACGACTAGCGGGGGGCGAAGATACGCAGTATTTT.

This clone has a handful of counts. The CDR3 coding sequence is TGTGCCAGCAGCCTAGGAACAGGGTGGGATACTGAAAAACTGTTTTTT. Its translation: CASSLGTGWDTEKLFF. The chain has TRBV11-2 and TRBJ1-4, with D maybe TRBD1 (6 bases). V dropped 5 bases and J dropped 7 bases, with 20 bases sitting between them. The CDR3 spans 16 residues. Germline loops: CDR1 SGHAT, CDR2 FQNNGV.

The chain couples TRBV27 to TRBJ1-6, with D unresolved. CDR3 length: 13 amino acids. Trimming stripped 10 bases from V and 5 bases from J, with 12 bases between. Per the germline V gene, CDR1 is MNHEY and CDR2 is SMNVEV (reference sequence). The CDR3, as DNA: TGTGCCAACCCGGCGGTAGATAATTCACCCCTCCACTTT. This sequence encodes CANPAVDNSPLHF.

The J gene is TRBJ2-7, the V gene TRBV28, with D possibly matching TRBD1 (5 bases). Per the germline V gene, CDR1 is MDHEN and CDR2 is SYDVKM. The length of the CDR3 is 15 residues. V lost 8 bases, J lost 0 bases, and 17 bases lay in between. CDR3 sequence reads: CASRLGAESSYEQYF. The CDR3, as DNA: TGTGCCAGCCGGTTAGGGGCGGAGAGCTCCTACGAGCAGTACTTC.

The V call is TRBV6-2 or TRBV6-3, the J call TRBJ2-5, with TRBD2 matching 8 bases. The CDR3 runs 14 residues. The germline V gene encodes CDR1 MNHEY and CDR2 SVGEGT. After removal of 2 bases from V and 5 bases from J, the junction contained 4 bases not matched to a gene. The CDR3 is CASSYLEREETQYF. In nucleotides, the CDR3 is TGTGCCAGCAGTTACCTGGAGCGGGAGGAGACCCAGTACTTC.